These 2 T cell receptor beta chains were sequenced from one sample in a study of T-cell reconstitution after alpha-beta-depleted transplantation in children. Construction of the TCRbeta library involved unique molecular identifiers. One entry per CDR3 protein results from TCRdb running MiXCR on the PCR reads. The sample lists about 980,000 distinct CDR3 sequences, roughly 29% occurring once. Sequenced here: PBMCs, mostly from graft donor cells, sampled 360 days after TCRalphabeta/CD19-depleted stem cell transplant. The receptors were gathered from a boy under three years old who had a stem cell transplant for SCID, so the T cells may come from the graft donor.

This clonotype was observed many times. This rearrangement joins TRBV12-3 or TRBV12-4 to TRBJ2-5; D is undetermined. V was clipped by 5 bases and J by 7 bases, with 8 bases between them. The CDR3 runs 11 residues. CDR3 bases: TGTGCCAGCAGTCCAGGATGGACCCAGTACTTC. Protein sequence: CASSPGWTQYF.

The gene calls are TRBV11-2 and TRBJ2-1; no firm D call. Germline V gives CDR1 SGHAT, CDR2 FQNNGV. V lost 1 base, J lost 3 bases, and 22 bases lay in between. CDR3 size: 19 residues. The CDR3 reads CASSLVRSASPVDYNEQFF. In DNA form, the CDR3 reads TGTGCCAGCAGCTTAGTTCGGTCGGCTAGTCCTGTTGACTACAATGAGCAGTTCTTC. The full variable domain, with the rest looked up from reference TRBV11-2 and TRBJ2-1, is EAGVAQSPRYKIIEKRQSVAFWCNPISGHATLYWYQQILGQGPKLLIQFQNNGVVDDSQLPKDRFSAERLKGVDSTLKIQPAKLEDSAVYLCASSLVRSASPVDYNEQFFGPGTRLTVL.